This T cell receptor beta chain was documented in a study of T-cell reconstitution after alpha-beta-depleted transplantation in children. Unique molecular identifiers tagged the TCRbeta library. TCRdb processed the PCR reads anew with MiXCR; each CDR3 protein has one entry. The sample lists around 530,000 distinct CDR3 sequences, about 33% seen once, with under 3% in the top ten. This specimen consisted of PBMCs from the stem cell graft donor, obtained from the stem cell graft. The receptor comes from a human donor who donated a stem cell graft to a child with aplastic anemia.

The CDR3 spells CASSIGGLEPQHF. CDR3 nucleotide sequence: TGTGCCAGTAGTATAGGGGGCTTGGAGCCCCAGCATTTT. The genes are TRBV19 and TRBJ1-5; TRBD1 is a possible D gene (5 bases). There are 13 residues in the CDR3. The germline gives CDR1 LNHDA, CDR2 SQIVND (reference sequence). V lost 1 base, J lost 8 bases, and 9 bases lay in between.